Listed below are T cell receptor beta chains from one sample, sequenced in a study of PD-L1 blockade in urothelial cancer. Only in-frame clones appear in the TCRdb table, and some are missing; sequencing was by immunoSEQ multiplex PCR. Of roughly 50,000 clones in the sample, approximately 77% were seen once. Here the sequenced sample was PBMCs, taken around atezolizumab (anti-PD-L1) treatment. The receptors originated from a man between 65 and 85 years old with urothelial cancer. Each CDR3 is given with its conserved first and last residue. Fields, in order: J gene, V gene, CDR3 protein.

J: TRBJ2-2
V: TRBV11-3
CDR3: CASSLAQTGAGELFF

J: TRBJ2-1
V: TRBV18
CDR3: CASSPPSGLTYNEQFF

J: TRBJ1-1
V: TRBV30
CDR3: CAWSVEAEAFF

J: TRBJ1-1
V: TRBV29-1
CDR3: CSVDWLSGTEAFF

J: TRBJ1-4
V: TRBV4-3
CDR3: CASSQEGRTGVGGREKLFF

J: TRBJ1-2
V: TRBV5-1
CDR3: CASSEGQGSKNYGYTF

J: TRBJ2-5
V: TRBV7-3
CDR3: CASSLLGGGEETQYF

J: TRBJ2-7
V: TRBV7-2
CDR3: CASSLDRLNPTYEQYF

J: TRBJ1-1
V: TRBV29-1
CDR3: CSVGAGASNTEAFF

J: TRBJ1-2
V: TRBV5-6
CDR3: CASSFSGENYGYTF

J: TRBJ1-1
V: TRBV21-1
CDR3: CASSKAPPLPGQGGLNTEAFF

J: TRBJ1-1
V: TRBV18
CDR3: CASSAQGITEAFF

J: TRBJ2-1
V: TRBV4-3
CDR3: CASSLSTGMGNNEQFF

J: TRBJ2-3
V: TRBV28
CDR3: CASSSPGLAGADTQYF

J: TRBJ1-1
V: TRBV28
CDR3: CASSLGRGRNTEAFF

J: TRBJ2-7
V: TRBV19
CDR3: CASSEGTGYSYEQYF

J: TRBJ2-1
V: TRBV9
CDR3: CASSVAAGYYNEQFF

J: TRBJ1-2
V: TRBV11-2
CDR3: CASSLALTGGYTF

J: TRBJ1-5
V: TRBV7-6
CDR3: CASSSGTGNQPQHF

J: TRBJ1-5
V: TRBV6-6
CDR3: CASSYREPNQPQHF

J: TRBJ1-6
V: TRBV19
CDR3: CASSKGVLGDSPLHF

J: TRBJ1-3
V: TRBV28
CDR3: CASSSTGVGKGNTIYF

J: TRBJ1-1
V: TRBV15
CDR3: CATSRGLSITENTEAFF

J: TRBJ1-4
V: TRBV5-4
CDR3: CASSPGGGGRNEKLFF

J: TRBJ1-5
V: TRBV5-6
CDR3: CASSLGGGNSQPQHF

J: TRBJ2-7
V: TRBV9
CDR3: CASSVAAQGAHEQYF

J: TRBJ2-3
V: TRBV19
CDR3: CASSISAGTDTQYF

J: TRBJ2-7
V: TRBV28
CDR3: CASSPDRGYEQYF

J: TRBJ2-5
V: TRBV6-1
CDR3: CASSRDSRETQYF

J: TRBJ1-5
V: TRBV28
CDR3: CASSSSGSDSNQPQHF

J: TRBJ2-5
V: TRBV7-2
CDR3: CASPPLAGVQETQYF

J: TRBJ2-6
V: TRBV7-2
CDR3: CASSSQGFSGANVLTF

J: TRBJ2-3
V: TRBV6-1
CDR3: CASSEASRGAGTQYF

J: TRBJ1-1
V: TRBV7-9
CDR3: CASSLGGGNTEAFF

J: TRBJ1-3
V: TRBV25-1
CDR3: CASSEAYLSGNTIYF

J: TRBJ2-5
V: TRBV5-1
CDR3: CASSFGETQYF

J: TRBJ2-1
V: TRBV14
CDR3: CASSSDRDRPRLEQFF

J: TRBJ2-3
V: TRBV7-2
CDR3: CASSLAVSPGTRTDTQYF

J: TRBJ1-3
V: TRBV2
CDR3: CASRGTRGGSSGNTIYF

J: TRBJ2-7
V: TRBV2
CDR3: CASSVRLADGYEQYF

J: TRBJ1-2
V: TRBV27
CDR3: CASSFRQGHGYTF

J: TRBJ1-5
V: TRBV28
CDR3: CASSTRQQPQHF

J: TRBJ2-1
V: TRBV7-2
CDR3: CASSPPRGRLYNEQFF

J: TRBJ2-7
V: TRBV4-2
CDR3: CASSQDASQTYEQYF

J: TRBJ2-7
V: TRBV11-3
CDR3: CASSLGTSGAYEQYF

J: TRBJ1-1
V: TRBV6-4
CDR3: CASRTGQGASEAFF

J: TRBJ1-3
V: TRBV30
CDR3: CAWSPGSSGNTIYF

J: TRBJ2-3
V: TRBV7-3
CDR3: CASSYSPTDTQYF

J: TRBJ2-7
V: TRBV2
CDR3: CASRGTSRDREQYF

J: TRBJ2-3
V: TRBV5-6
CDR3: CAGGQSGADTQYF